The source of this T cell receptor (beta chain) is a study of tumor-infiltrating lymphocytes in primary liver carcinoma. Study at large: The patients, men and women alike, were aged 30 to 69 years. General study results and limits: Tumor-adjacent and tumor-blood pairs showed less overlap than tumor region pairs.

With respect to this clonotype: Its matching antigen is unknown. A much larger clone lies a single base off, so this may be a read error.

It was unsorted whole blood that yielded blood RNA, and germline DNA was also extracted. The study enrolled treatment-naive patients with chronic HBV infection. From around 500 ng of total RNA, TCR beta-specific cDNA was reverse-transcribed using a constant-region primer. ARM-PCR was slightly modified, and three nested multiplex PCR rounds with it gave rise to the TCR beta libraries. From the multiplex PCR reads, TCRdb called clonotypes with MiXCR, one entry per CDR3 protein. This sample has approximately 330,000 distinct CDR3 sequences; roughly two thirds occur once, and the top ten carry about 6%. Sequences were obtained from peripheral blood. The clonotype originates from a man aged 35 to 55 with primary liver carcinoma and hepatitis B virus infection.

The CDR3: CASSEELCETYEQYF. CDR3 nucleotides: TGTGCCAGCAGTGAAGAGCTATGCGAAACCTACGAGCAGTACTTC. The chain links TRBV6-1 to TRBJ2-7; D not resolved. CDR1 and CDR2 from the germline V gene are MNHNS and SASEGT. The V gene lost 1 base and the J gene lost 2 bases, with 12 bases spanning the gap. The CDR3 covers 15 residues.